The 6 T cell receptor beta chains below come from one sample, sequenced in a study of shared clonotypes between healthy human individuals. Data came from immunoSEQ multiplex PCR; TCRdb stores just in-frame clones and leaves some out. The sample consists of hundreds of thousands of clones, around 78% of them appearing once. Sequencing used PBMCs. The receptor source for this set is a woman between 40 and 55 years old in good health. Some clones in this sample may be carry-over from other donors' samples.

This chain uses TRBV5-4 with TRBJ2-3; no firm D call. Trimming took 0 bases from V and 3 from J, leaving 8 bases between them. CDR1 and CDR2 (germline): SGHNT, YYREEE (reference sequence). This CDR3 spans 14 amino acids. CDR3 in amino acids: CASSLEVGTDTQYF. CDR3 nucleotide sequence: TGTGCCAGCAGCTTGGAGGTAGGGACAGATACGCAGTATTTT.

This clone appeared once. This sequence joins TRBV19 and TRBJ2-5; 11 nucleotides align to TRBD2. The V gene end was trimmed by 3 bases and the J gene end by 6 bases; junction bases not matched to a gene: 6. This CDR3 region has 15 residues. The germline gives CDR1 LNHDA, CDR2 SQIVND (reference sequence). The CDR3 reads CASSIVLAGAKTQYF. The CDR3 DNA sequence: TGTGCCAGTAGTATCGTACTAGCGGGAGCAAAGACCCAGTACTTC.

This chain uses TRBV7-9 with TRBJ2-3, with D unclear. The CDR3 contains 15 residues. The germline V and J ends were trimmed by 3 bases and 4 bases, with 14 bases remaining between them. The germline CDR1 and CDR2 sequences are SEHNR and FQNEAQ (reference sequence). CDR3 sequence (DNA): TGTGCCAGCAGCTTCGGCGCCAACCCACCAGATACGCAGTATTTT. Encoded protein: CASSFGANPPDTQYF.

The chain carries TRBV7-9 and TRBJ2-7, with no clear D. V was clipped by 4 bases and J by 4 bases, with 8 bases between them. This CDR3 has 12 amino acids. Germline values: CDR1 SEHNR, CDR2 FQNEAQ (reference sequence). CDR3 sequence: CASSSMPYEQYF. The CDR3 DNA follows: TGTGCCAGCAGCTCTATGCCTTACGAGCAGTACTTC.

The chain links TRBV10-3 to TRBJ1-2, with D uncertain. Between the trimmed V and J ends, which lost 4 bases and 5 bases, there was a span of 14 bases. There are 14 residues in the CDR3. Looked up from germline, CDR1 is ENHRY and CDR2 is SYGVKD. CDR3 in DNA: TGTGCCATCAGTGTAGAGGCAGTTAGGTATGGCTACACCTTC. Amino acids: CAISVEAVRYGYTF.

The rearrangement uses TRBV29-1 and TRBJ2-2; the match to TRBD1 covers 7 bases. Germline V lookup: CDR1 SQVTM, CDR2 ANQGSEA. The CDR3 has 13 amino acids. V lost 0 bases to trimming and J lost 5 bases; unmatched junction nucleotides: 0. DNA for the CDR3: TGCAGCGTTGAAGAACAGGGGACCGGGGAGCTGTTTTTT. This gives the protein CSVEEQGTGELFF.